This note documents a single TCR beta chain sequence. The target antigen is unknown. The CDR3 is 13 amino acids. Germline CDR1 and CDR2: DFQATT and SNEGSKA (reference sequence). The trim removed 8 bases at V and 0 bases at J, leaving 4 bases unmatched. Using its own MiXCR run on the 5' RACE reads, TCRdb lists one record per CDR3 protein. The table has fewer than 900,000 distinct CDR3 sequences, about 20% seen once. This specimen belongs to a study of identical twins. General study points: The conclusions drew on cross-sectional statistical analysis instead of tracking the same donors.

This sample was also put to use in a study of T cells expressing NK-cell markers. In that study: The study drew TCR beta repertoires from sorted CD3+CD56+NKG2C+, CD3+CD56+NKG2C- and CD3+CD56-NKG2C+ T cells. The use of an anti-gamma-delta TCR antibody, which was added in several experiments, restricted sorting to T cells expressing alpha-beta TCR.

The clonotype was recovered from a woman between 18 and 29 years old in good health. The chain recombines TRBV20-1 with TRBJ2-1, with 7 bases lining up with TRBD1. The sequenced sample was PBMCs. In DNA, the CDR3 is TGCAGTCCGACAGGGCGCTCCTACAATGAGCAGTTCTTC. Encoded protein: CSPTGRSYNEQFF.